The 9 T cell receptor beta chains below come from one sample, sequenced in a study of T cell responses to AZD1222 COVID-19 vaccine. Libraries were prepared by immunoSEQ multiplex PCR; TCRdb keeps only in-frame clonotypes and omits some of them. The repertoire holds 100,000 or so clones, with around 87% as singletons. Sample: peripheral blood, taken on day 0 of AZD1222 vaccination. The receptors were gathered from an adult in good health.

This clone was seen only once. The chain carries TRBV27 and TRBJ1-4; D gene ambiguous. Deletions cut 0 bases from V and 3 bases from J, with 5 bases between. The CDR3 spans 14 residues. Germline-derived CDR1 and CDR2 are MNHEY and SMNVEV (reference sequence). The CDR3 spells CASSLSISNEKLFF. CDR3 nucleotide sequence: TGTGCCAGCAGTTTATCCATCTCTAATGAAAAACTGTTTTTT.

The gene calls are TRBV11-2 and TRBJ2-1; TRBD2 matches 13 bases. Trimming took 6 bases from V and 8 from J; bases not matched to a gene: 7. The CDR3 totals 15 residues. Germline CDR1 and CDR2: SGHAT and FQNNGV. CDR3 in amino acids: CASSFGLAGAYEQFF. CDR3 in DNA: TGTGCCAGCAGTTTTGGACTAGCGGGGGCCTATGAGCAGTTCTTC.

The chain employs TRBV6-4 and TRBJ2-3; 12 nucleotides agree with TRBD2. Germline CDR1 MRHNA, CDR2 SNTAGT. This CDR3 is 17 amino acids long. J gave up 4 bases and V 6 bases, and 11 bases lay outside the gene matches. CDR3 residues: CASSPQLAGGPADTQYF. The CDR3 nucleotides are TGTGCCAGCAGCCCCCAGCTAGCGGGGGGGCCAGCAGATACGCAGTATTTT.

The chain is built from TRBV11-3 and TRBJ1-1; a weak D match, TRBD1 (5 bases). Per the germline V gene, CDR1 is SGHNT and CDR2 is YENEEA. The CDR3 is made up of 14 amino acids. V lost 1 base, J lost 4 bases, and 10 bases lay in between. The CDR3 nucleotides read TGTGCCAGCAGCTTAGCGGGGGTCGCCACTGAAGCTTTCTTT. This gives the protein CASSLAGVATEAFF.

This chain links TRBV11-3 with TRBJ1-1; 8 nucleotides line up with TRBD1. The germline gives CDR1 SGHNT, CDR2 YENEEA. This CDR3 spans 16 amino acids. The junction had 4 bases not matched to a gene; V was cut back by 1 base and J by 0 bases. CDR3 amino acids: CASSLGGQALNTEAFF. The CDR3 DNA reads as TGTGCCAGCAGCTTAGGGGGACAGGCGTTGAACACTGAAGCTTTCTTT.

The CDR3, as DNA: TGTGCCAGCAGCATACCGGGGATTGAGAACAAAGGGCAGTACTTC. It specifies CASSIPGIENKGQYF. The V and J genes are TRBV5-5 and TRBJ2-7; D may be TRBD2 (5 bases). The CDR3 spans 15 residues. The V end was cut by 4 bases, the J end by 9 bases, with 23 bases between. The V gene's germline CDR1 is SGHKS and CDR2 YYEKEE (reference sequence).

The V and J genes are TRBV11-1 and TRBJ2-2; the D gene is possibly TRBD2 (6 bases). In germline, CDR1 is SGHAT, CDR2 FQDESV (reference sequence). V was clipped by 5 bases and J by 2 bases, with 9 bases between them. The CDR3 loop spans 14 amino acids. This chain's CDR3 is CASSPDYNTGELFF. DNA of the CDR3: TGTGCCAGCAGCCCGGACTACAACACCGGGGAGCTGTTTTTT.

The J gene is TRBJ2-3, the V gene TRBV5-6; TRBD2 matches at 10 bases. J was trimmed by 1 base and V by 1 base; bases with no gene match: 0. This CDR3 comprises 15 residues. Looked up from germline, CDR1 is SGHDT and CDR2 is YYEEEE. The CDR3 nucleotides are TGTGCCAGCAGCTTGACTAGCGGGGGCACAGATACGCAGTATTTT. Translation: CASSLTSGGTDTQYF.

J is TRBJ1-1 and V is TRBV25-1, with a possible D match to TRBD1 (6 bases). The CDR3 extends over 14 amino acids. CDR1 and CDR2 (germline): MGHDK, SYGVNS. Deletions cut 1 base from V and 5 bases from J, with 11 bases between. The CDR3 bases are TGTGCCAGCAGTGAATTTCAGGGGTCAACTGAAGCTTTCTTT. It specifies CASSEFQGSTEAFF.